This TCR beta chain derives from a study of PD-1 blockade in classical Hodgkin lymphoma. The CDR3 is 12 residues long. V was clipped by 2 bases and J by 5 bases, with 7 bases between them. Germline CDR1 SGHRS, CDR2 YFSETQ. TCRdb keeps only in-frame clones here, not all; method: immunoSEQ multiplex PCR. The top ten clones hold over 12% of a sample with just over 35,000 clones, 69% of them seen once. Following autologous stem cell transplantation, relapse occurred in every patient, and exposure to brentuximab vedotin varied. The TCR comes from a human donor with classical Hodgkin lymphoma. The chain is built from TRBV5-1 and TRBJ1-1; D may be TRBD1 (6 bases). Sample: peripheral blood mononuclear cells (PBMCs), taken before the second cycle of nivolumab. CDR3 sequence reads: CASSFQGTEAFF. CDR3 in DNA: TGCGCCAGCAGCTTCCAGGGGACTGAAGCTTTCTTT.